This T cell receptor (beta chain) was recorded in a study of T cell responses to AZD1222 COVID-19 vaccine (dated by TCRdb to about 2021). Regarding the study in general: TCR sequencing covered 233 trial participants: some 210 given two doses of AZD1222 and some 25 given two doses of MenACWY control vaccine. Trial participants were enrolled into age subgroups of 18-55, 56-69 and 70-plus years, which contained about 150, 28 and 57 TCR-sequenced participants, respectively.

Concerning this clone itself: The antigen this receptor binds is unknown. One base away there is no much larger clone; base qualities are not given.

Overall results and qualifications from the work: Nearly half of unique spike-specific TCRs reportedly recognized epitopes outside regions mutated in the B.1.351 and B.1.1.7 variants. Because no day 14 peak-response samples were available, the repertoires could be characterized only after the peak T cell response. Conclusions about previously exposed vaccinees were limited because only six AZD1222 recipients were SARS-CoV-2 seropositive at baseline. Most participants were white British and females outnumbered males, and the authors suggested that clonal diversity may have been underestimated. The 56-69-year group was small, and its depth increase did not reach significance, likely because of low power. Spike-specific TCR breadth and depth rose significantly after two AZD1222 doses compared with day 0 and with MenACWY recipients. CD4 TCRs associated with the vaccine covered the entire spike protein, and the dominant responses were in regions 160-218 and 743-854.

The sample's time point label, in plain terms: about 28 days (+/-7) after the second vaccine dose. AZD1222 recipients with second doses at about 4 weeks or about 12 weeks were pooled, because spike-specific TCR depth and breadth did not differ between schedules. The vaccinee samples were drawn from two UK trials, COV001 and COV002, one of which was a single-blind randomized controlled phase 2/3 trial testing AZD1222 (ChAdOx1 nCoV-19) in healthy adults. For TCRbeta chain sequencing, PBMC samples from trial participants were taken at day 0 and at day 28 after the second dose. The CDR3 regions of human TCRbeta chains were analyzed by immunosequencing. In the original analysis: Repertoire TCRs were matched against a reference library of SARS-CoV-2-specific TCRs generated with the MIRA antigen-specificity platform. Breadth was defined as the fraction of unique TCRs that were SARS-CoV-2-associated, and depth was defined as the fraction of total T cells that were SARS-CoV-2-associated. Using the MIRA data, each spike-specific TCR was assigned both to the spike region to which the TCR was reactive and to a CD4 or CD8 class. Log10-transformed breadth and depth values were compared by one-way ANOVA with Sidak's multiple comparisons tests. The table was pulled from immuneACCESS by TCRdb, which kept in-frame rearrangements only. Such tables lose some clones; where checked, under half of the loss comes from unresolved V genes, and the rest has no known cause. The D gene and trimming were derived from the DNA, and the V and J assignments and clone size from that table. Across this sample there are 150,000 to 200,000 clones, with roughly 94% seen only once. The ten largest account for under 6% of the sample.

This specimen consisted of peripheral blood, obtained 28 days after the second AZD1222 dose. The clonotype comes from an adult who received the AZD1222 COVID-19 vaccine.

DNA sequence: TGTGCCAGCAGACCGGGACAGGGGGGTGAGCAGTTCTTC. The translation is CASRPGQGGEQFF. The chain employs TRBV5-4 and TRBJ2-1; 11 of the junction bases match TRBD1. Trimmed from V: 5 bases; trimmed from J: 9 bases; junction bases lacking a gene match: 4. From its cysteine to its phenylalanine, the CDR3 spans 13 amino acids. This entry keeps only the CDR3 DNA: 39 bases, framed from base 1. The germline V gene (reference sequence) specifies SGHNT as CDR1 and YYREEE as CDR2.